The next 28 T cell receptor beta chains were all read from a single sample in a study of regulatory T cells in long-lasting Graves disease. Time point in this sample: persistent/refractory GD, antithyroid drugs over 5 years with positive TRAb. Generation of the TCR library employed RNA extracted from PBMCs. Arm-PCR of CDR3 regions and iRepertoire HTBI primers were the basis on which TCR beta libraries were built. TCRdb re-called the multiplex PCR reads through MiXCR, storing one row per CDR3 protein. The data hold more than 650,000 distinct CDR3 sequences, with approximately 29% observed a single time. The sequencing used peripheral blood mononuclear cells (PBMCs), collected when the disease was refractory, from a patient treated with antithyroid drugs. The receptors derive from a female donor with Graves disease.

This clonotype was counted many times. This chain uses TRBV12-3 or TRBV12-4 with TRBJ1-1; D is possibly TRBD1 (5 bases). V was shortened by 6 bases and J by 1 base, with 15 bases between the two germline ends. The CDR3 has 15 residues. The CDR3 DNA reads TGTGCCAGCAGGCTCTGGGACGGGGCGAACACTGAAGCTTTCTTT. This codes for CASRLWDGANTEAFF.

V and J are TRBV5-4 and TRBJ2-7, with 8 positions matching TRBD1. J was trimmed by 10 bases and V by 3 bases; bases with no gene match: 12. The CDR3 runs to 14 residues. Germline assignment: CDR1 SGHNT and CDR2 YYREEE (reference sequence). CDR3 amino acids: CASSSGQGRGDQYF. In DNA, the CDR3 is TGTGCCAGCAGCTCCGGACAGGGAAGGGGCGACCAGTACTTC.

The CDR3 loop is CATSGPGAEGETQYF. CDR3 bases: TGTGCCACCAGTGGGCCAGGGGCGGAGGGGGAGACCCAGTACTTC. The chain is built from TRBV24-1 and TRBJ2-5; D is perhaps TRBD1 or TRBD2 (6 bases each). CDR1 is KGHDR, CDR2 SFDVKD, per germline. The CDR3 runs to 15 residues. With 5 bases removed from V and 5 bases from J, the gap between germline ends came to 17 bases.

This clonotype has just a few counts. CDR3 nucleotide sequence: TGTGCCAGCAGTGAAATGGGGTGGGGAAACATTCAGTACTTC. Translation gives CASSEMGWGNIQYF. The V gene is TRBV6-1, the J gene TRBJ2-4; D is ambiguous. The germline V gene encodes CDR1 MNHNS and CDR2 SASEGT. The CDR3 totals 14 residues. V lost 2 bases and J lost 6, with 11 bases in between.

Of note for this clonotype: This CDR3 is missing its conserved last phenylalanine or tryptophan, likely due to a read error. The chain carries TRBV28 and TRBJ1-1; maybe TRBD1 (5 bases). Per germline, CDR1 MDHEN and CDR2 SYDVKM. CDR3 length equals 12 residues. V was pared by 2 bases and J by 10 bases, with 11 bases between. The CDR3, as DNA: TGTGCCAGCAGTTTAAAGGGGCTCGCAGCTTTCCTT. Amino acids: CASSLKGLAAFL.

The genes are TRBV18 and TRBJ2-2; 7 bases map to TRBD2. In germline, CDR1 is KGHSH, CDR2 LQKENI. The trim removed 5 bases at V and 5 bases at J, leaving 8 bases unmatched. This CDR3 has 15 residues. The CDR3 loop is CASSSARAGTGELFF. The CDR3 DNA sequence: TGTGCCAGCTCATCCGCCAGAGCGGGAACCGGGGAGCTGTTTTTT.

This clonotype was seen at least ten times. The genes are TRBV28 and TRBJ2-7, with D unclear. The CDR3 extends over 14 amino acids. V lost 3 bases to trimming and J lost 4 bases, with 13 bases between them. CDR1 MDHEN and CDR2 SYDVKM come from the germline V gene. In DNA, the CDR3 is TGTGCCAGCAGTTTTGGTGGGTTACCTTACGAGCAGTACTTC. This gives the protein CASSFGGLPYEQYF.

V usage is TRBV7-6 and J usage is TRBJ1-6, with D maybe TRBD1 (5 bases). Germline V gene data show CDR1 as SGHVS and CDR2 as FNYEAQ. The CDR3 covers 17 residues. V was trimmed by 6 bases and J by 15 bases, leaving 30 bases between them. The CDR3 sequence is CASSLPPDPSGTQGLHF. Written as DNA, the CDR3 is TGTGCCAGCAGTCTTCCGCCCGATCCCTCCGGGACCCAGGGCCTCCACTTT.

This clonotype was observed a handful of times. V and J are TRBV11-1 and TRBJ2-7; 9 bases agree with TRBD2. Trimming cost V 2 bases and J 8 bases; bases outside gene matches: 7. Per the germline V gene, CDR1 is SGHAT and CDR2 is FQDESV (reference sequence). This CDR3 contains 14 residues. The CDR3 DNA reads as TGTGCCAGCAGCTTAAAGACCCTAGCGGGAAAGCAGTACTTC. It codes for CASSLKTLAGKQYF.

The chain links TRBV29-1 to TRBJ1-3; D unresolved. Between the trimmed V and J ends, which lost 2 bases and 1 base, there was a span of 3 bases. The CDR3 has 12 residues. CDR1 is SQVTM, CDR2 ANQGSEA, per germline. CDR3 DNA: TGCAGCGTTGAAAAGTCTGGAAACACCATATATTTT. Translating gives CSVEKSGNTIYF.

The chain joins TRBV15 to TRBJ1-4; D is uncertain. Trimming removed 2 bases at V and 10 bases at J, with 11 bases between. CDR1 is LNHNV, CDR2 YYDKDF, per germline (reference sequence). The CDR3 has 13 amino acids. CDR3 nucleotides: TGTGCCACCAGCAGATCCGAGATGGGAAAACTGTTTTTT. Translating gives CATSRSEMGKLFF.

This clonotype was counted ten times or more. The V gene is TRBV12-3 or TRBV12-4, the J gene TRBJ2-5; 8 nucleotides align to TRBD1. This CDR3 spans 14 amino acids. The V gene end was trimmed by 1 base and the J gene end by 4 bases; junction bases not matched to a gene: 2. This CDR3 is CASSLGRGRETQYF. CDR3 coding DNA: TGTGCCAGCAGTTTAGGCAGGGGGCGAGAGACCCAGTACTTC.

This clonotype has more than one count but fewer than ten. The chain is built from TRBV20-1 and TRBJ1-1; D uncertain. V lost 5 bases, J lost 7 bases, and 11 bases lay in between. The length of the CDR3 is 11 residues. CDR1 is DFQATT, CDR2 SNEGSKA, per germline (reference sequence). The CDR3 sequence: CSASGYDEAFF. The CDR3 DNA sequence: TGCAGTGCTTCCGGATACGATGAAGCTTTCTTT.

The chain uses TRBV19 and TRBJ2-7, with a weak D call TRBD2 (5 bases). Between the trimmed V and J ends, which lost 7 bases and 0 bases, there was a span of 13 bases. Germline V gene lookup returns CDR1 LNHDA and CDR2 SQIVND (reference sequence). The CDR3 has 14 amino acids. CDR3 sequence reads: CASKNTGSSYEQYF. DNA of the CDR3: TGTGCCAGTAAAAATACTGGGAGCTCCTACGAGCAGTACTTC.

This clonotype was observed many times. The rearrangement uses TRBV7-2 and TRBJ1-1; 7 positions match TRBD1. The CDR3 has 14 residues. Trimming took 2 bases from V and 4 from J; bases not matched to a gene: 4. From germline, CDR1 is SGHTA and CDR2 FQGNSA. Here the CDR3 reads CASSLRGRGTEAFF. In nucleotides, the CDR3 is TGTGCCAGCAGCTTAAGGGGGCGCGGCACTGAAGCTTTCTTT.

CDR3 in amino acids: CAWSVARGPYEQYF. CDR3 in DNA: TGTGCCTGGAGTGTCGCAAGGGGGCCCTACGAGCAGTACTTC. This sequence joins TRBV30 and TRBJ2-7; 7 bases are shared with TRBD1. CDR3 length: 14 amino acids. After removal of 0 bases from V and 2 bases from J, the junction contained 4 bases not matched to a gene. The V gene's germline CDR1 is GTSNPN and CDR2 SVGIG (reference sequence).

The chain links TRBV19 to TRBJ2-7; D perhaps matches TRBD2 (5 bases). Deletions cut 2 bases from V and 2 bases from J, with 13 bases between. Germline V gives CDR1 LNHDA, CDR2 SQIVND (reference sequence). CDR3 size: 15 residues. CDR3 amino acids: CASSIYGLGTYEQYF. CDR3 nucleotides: TGTGCCAGTAGTATATACGGACTGGGCACCTACGAGCAGTACTTC.

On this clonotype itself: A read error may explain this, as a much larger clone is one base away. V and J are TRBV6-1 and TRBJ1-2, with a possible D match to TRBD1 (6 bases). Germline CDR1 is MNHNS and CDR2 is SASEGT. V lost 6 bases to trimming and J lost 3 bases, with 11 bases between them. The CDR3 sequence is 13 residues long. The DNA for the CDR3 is TGTGCCAGCAGCTGGACAGCAGACTATGGCTACACCTTC. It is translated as CASSWTADYGYTF.

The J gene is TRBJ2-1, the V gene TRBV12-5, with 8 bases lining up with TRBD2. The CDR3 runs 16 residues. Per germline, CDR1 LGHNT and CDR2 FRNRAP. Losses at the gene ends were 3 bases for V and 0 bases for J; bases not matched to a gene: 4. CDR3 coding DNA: TGTGCTAGTGGTTTTGCGGCGGGAGGCTCCTACAATGAGCAGTTCTTC. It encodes CASGFAAGGSYNEQFF. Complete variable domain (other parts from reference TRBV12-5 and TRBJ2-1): DARVTQTPRHKVTEMGQEVTMRCQPILGHNTVFWYRQTMMQGLELLAYFRNRAPLDDSGMPKDRFSAEMPDATLATLKIQPSEPRDSAVYFCASGFAAGGSYNEQFFGPGTRLTVL.

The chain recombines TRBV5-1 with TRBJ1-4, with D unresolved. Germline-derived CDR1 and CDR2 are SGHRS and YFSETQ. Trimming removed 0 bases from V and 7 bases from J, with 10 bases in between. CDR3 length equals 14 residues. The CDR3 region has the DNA TGCGCCAGCAGCTTGGTAGGGAATGGTGAAAAACTGTTTTTT. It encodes CASSLVGNGEKLFF.

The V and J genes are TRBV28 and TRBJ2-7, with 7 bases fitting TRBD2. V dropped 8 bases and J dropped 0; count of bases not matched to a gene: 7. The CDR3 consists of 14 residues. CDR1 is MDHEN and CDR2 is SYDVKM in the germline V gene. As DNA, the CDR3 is TGTGCCAGCTCGCCAGCGGGGAACTCCTACGAGCAGTACTTC. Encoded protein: CASSPAGNSYEQYF.

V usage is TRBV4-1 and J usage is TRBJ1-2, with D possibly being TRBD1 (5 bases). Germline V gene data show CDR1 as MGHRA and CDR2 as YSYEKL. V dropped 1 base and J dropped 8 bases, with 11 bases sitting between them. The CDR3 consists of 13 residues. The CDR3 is CASSQATGPGYTF. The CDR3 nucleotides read TGCGCCAGCAGCCAAGCGACGGGGCCCGGCTACACCTTC.

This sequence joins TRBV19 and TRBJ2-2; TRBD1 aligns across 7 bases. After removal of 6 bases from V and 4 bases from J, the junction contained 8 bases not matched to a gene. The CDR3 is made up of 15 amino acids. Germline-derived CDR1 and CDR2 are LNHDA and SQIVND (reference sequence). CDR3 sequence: CASSTGARSTGELFF. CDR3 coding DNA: TGTGCCAGTAGCACAGGGGCGCGGAGCACCGGGGAGCTGTTTTTT.

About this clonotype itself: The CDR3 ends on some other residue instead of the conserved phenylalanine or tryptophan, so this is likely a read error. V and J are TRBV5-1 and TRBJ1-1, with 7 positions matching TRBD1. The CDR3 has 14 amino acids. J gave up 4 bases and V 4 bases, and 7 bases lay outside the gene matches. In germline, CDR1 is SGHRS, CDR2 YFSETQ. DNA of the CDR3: TGCGCCAGCAGCACGCAGGGGGGTGGCACTGAAGCTTTCTCT. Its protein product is CASSTQGGGTEAFS.

The CDR3 DNA reads as TGCAGCGTTGGTTGGGAGAACACCGGGGAGCTGTTTTTT. Translation: CSVGWENTGELFF. The rearrangement uses TRBV29-1 and TRBJ2-2, with no clear D. Looked up from germline, CDR1 is SQVTM and CDR2 is ANQGSEA. The CDR3 is 13 residues long. The ends were cut back, 4 bases at V and 1 base at J, with 7 bases in the middle.

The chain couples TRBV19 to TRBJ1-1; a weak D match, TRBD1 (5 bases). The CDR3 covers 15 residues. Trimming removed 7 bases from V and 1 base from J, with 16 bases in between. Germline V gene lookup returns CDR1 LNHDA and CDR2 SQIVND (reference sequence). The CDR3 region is CASTQLWGRNTEAFF. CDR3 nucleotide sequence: TGTGCCAGTACTCAATTGTGGGGCCGGAACACTGAAGCTTTCTTT.

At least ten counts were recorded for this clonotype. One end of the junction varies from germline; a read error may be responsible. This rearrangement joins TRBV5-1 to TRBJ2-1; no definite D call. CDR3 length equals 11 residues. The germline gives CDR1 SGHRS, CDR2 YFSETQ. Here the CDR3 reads CASSEYNEQFF. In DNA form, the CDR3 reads TGTGCCAGCAGCGAATACAATGAGCAGTTCTTC.

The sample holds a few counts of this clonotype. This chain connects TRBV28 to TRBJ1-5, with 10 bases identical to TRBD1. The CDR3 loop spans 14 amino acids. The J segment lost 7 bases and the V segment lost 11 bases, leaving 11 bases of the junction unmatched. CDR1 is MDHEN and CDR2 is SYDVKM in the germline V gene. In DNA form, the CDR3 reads TGTGCCGGGAAGACAGGGGGCGCGGGGCAGCCCCAGCATTTT. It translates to CAGKTGGAGQPQHF. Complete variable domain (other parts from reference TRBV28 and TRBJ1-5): DVKVTQSSRYLVKRTGEKVFLECVQDMDHENMFWYRQDPGLGLRLIYFSYDVKMKEKGDIPEGYSVSREKKERFSLILESASTNQTSMYLCAGKTGGAGQPQHFGDGTRLSIL.